This T cell receptor beta chain was recorded in a study of blood T cell repertoires in COVID-19. Looking at the study overall: Both acute and convalescent COVID-19 samples were obtained from the United States, Italy and Spain. In each case, the material was cDNA or gDNA derived from T cells, B-cell-depleted T cells, or PBMCs.

The authors' processing: Counts of nucleated cells, estimated from reference gene primer amplification, were obtained. Sequencing was performed with immunoSEQ multiplex PCR; in TCRdb, only in-frame clones are kept and a portion is missing. D and trimming come from the DNA, and the V and J calls and clone size come from that table. The sample holds some 270,000 clones, 86% seen once. V lost 5 bases and J 13 bases, leaving 18 bases between the germline ends. The CDR3 length is 12 residues. Germline V gene sequence: CDR1 SGHAT, CDR2 FQNNGV. Material: peripheral blood. This sequence originates from a man aged 35 to 55 with active or convalescent COVID-19. V usage is TRBV11-2 and J usage is TRBJ2-7; the D gene is possibly TRBD1 (5 bases). CDR3 in DNA: TGTGCCAGCAGCCCCCCCCTCCTTGGGGCATACTTC. Translation: CASSPPLLGAYF.